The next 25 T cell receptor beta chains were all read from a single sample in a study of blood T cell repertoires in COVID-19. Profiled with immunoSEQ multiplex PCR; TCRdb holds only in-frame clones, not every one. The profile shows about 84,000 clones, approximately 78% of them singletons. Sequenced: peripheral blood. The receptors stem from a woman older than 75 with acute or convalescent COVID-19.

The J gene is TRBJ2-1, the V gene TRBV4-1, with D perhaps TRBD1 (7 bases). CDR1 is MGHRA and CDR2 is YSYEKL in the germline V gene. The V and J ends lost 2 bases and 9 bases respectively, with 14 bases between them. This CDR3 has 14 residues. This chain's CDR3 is CASSQPGDRAEQFF. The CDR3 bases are TGCGCCAGCAGCCAACCGGGAGACAGGGCTGAGCAGTTCTTC.

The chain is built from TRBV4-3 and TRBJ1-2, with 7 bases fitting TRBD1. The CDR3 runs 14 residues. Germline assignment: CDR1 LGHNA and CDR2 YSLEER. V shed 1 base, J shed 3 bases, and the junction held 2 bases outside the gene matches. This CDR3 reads CASSQVGQYYGYTF. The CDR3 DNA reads TGCGCCAGCAGCCAAGTGGGACAGTACTATGGCTACACCTTC.

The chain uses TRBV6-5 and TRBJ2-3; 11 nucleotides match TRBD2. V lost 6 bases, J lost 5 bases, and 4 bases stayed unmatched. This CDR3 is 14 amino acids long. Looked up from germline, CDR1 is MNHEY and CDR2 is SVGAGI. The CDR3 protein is CASSLAGGIDTQYF. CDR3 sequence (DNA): TGTGCCAGCAGCTTAGCGGGGGGGATAGATACGCAGTATTTT.

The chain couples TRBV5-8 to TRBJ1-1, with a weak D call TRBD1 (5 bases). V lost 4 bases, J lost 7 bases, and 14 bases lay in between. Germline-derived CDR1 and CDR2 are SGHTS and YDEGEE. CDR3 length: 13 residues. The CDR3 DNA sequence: TGTGCCAGCAGCCCCTGGCAGGGCTATGAAGCTTTCTTT. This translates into CASSPWQGYEAFF.

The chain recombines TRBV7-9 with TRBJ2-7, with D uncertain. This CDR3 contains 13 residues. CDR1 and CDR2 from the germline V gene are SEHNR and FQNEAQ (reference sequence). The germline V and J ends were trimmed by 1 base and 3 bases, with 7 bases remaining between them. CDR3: CASSLGPDYEQYF. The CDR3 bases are TGTGCCAGCAGCTTAGGGCCCGACTACGAGCAGTACTTC.

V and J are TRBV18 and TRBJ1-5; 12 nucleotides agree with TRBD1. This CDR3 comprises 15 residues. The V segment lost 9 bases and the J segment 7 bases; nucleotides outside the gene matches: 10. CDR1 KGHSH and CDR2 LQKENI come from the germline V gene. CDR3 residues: CASGRDRGLSQPQHF. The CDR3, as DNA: TGTGCCAGTGGCCGGGACAGGGGGCTTAGCCAGCCCCAGCATTTT.

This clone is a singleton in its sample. The CDR3 spells CASSGQGGSSYEQYF. The CDR3 bases are TGTGCCAGCAGCGGACAGGGGGGCAGCTCCTACGAGCAGTACTTC. The chain employs TRBV7-2 and TRBJ2-7; 10 bases match TRBD1. CDR1 is SGHTA and CDR2 is FQGNSA in the germline V gene. The V segment lost 5 bases and the J segment 0 bases; nucleotides outside the gene matches: 4. The CDR3 is 15 amino acids.

The CDR3 is CASTPGETQYF. The CDR3 DNA is TGTGCCAGCACCCCCGGGGAGACCCAGTACTTC. The rearrangement links TRBV7-9 to TRBJ2-5, with D uncertain. V lost 7 bases and J 5 bases, leaving 8 bases between the germline ends. Germline V lookup: CDR1 SEHNR, CDR2 FQNEAQ (reference sequence). CDR3 length equals 11 residues.

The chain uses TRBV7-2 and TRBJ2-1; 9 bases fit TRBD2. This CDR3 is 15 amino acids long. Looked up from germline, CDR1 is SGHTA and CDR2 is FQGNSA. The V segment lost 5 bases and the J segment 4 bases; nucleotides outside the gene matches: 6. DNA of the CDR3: TGTGCCAGCAGCCGTAGCGGGGGACAATACAATGAGCAGTTCTTC. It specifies CASSRSGGQYNEQFF. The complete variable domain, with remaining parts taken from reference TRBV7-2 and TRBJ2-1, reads GAGVSQSPSNKVTEKGKDVELRCDPISGHTALYWYRQSLGQGLEFLIYFQGNSAPDKSGLPSDRFSAERTGGSVSTLTIQRTQQEDSAVYLCASSRSGGQYNEQFFGPGTRLTVL.

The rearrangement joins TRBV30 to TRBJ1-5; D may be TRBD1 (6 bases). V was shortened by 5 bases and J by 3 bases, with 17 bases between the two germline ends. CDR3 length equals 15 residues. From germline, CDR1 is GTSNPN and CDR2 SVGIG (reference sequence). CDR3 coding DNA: TGTGCCTGGGGGGTTCCTGGACAGATCAATCAGCCCCAGCATTTT. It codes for CAWGVPGQINQPQHF.

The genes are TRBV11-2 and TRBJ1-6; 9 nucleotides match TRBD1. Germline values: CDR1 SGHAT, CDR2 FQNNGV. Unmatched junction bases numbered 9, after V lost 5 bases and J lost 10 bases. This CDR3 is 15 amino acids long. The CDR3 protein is CASSVDRGSGSPLHF. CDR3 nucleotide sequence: TGTGCCAGCAGCGTGGACAGGGGATCGGGATCACCCCTCCACTTT.

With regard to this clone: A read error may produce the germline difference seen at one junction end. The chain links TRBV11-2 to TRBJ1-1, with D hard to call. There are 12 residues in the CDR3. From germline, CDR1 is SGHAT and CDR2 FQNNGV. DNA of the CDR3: TGTGCCAGCAGCGCTCGTAACAGTGAAGCTTTCTTT. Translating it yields CASSARNSEAFF. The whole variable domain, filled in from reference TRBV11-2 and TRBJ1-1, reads EAGVAQSPRYKIIEKRQSVAFWCNPISGHATLYWYQQILGQGPKLLIQFQNNGVVDDSQLPKDRFSAERLKGVDSTLKIQPAKLEDSAVYLCASSARNSEAFFGQGTRLTVV.

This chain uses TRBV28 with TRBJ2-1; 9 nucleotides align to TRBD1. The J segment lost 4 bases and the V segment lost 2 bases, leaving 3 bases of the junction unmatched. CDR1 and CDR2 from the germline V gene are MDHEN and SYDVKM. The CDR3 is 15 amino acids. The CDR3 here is CASSLGGTGYNEQFF. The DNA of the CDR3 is TGTGCCAGCAGTTTAGGGGGGACAGGGTACAATGAGCAGTTCTTC.

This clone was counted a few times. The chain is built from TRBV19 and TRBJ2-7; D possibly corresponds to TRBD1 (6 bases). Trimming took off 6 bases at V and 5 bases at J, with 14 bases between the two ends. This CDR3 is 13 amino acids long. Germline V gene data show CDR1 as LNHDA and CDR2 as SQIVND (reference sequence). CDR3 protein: CASSKQGTDEQYF. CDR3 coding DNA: TGTGCCAGTAGCAAACAGGGTACCGACGAGCAGTACTTC. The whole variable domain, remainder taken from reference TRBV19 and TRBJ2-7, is DGGITQSPKYLFRKEGQNVTLSCEQNLNHDAMYWYRQDPGQGLRLIYYSQIVNDFQKGDIAEGYSVSREKKESFPLTVTSAQKNPTAFYLCASSKQGTDEQYFGPGTRLTVT.

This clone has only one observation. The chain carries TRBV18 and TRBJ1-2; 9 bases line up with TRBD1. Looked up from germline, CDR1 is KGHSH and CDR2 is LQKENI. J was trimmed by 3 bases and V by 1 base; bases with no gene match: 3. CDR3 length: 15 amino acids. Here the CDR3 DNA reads TGTGCCAGCTCACCACTTCGGACAGGGGACTATGGCTACACCTTC. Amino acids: CASSPLRTGDYGYTF. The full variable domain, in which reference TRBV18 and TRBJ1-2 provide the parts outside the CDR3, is NAGVMQNPRHLVRRRGQEARLRCSPMKGHSHVYWYRQLPEEGLKFMVYLQKENIIDESGMPKERFSAEFPKEGPSILRIQQVVRGDSAAYFCASSPLRTGDYGYTFGSGTRLTVV.

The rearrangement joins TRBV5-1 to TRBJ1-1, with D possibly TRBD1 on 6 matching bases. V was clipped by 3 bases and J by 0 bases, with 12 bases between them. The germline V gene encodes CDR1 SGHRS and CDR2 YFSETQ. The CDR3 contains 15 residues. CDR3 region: CASSYSTGVNTEAFF. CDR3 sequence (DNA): TGCGCCAGCAGCTACTCGACAGGCGTGAACACTGAAGCTTTCTTT. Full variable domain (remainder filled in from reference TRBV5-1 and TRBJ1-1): KAGVTQTPRYLIKTRGQQVTLSCSPISGHRSVSWYQQTPGQGLQFLFEYFSETQRNKGNFPGRFSGRQFSNSRSEMNVSTLELGDSALYLCASSYSTGVNTEAFFGQGTRLTVV.

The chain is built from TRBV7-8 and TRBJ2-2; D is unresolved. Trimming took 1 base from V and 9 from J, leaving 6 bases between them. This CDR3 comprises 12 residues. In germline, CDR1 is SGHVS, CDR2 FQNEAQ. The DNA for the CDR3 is TGTGCCAGCAGCTTAGTTGACAGGGAGCTGTTTTTT. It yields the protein CASSLVDRELFF.

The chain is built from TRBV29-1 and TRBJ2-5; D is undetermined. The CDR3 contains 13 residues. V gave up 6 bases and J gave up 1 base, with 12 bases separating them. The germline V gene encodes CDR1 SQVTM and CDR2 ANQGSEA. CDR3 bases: TGCAGCGTAGTTTCGGTGAGCCAAGAGACCCAGTACTTC. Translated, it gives CSVVSVSQETQYF. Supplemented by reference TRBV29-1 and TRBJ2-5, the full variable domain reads SAVISQKPSRDICQRGTSLTIQCQVDSQVTMMFWYRQQPGQSLTLIATANQGSEATYESGFVIDKFPISRPNLTFSTLTVSNMSPEDSSIYLCSVVSVSQETQYFGPGTRLLVL.

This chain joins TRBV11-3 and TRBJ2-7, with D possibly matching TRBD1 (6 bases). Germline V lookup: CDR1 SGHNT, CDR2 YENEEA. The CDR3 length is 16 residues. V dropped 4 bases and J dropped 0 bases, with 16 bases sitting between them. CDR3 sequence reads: CASSSGHDRFSYEQYF. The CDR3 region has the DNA TGTGCCAGCAGCTCAGGCCACGACAGGTTCTCCTACGAGCAGTACTTC.

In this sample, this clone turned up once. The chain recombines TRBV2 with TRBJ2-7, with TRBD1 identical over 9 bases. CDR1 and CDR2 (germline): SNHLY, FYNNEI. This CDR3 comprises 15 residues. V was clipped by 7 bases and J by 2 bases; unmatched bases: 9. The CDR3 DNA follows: TGTGCCAGCAAGACCGGGACAGGGTCCCCCTACGAGCAGTACTTC. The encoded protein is CASKTGTGSPYEQYF.

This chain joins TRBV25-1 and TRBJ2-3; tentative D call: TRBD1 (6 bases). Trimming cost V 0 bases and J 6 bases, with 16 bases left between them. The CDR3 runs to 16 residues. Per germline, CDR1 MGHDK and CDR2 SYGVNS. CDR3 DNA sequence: TGTGCCAGCAGTGAATATAGTGGACGAACAGGGGATACGCAGTATTTT. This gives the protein CASSEYSGRTGDTQYF. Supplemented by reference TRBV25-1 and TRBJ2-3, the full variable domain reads EADIYQTPRYLVIGTGKKITLECSQTMGHDKMYWYQQDPGMELHLIHYSYGVNSTEKGDLSSESTVSRIRTEHFPLTLESARPSHTSQYLCASSEYSGRTGDTQYFGPGTRLTVL.

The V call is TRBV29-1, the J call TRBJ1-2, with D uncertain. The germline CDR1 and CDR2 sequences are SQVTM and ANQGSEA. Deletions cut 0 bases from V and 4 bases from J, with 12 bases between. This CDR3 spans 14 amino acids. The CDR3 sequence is CSVEDGQNLYGYTF. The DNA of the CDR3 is TGCAGCGTTGAAGATGGGCAGAATCTCTATGGCTACACCTTC.

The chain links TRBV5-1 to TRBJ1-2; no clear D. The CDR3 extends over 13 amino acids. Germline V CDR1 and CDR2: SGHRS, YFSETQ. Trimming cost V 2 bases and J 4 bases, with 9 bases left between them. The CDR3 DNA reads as TGCGCCAGCAGCTTATTAGAGATCTATGGCTACACCTTC. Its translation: CASSLLEIYGYTF.

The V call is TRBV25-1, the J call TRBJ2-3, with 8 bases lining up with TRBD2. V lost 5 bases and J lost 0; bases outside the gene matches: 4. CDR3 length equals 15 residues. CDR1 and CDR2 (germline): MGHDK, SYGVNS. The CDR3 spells CASSFAGGSTDTQYF. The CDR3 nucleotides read TGTGCCAGCAGTTTCGCGGGGGGTAGCACAGATACGCAGTATTTT.

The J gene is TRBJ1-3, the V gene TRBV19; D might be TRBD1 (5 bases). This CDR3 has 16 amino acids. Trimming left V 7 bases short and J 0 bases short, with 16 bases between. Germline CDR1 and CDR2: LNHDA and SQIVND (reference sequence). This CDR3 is CASTWKTALSGNTIYF. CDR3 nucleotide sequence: TGTGCCAGTACCTGGAAGACAGCGCTCTCTGGAAACACCATATATTTT.